The clone carrying this T cell receptor beta chain was seen many times. The antigen remains unidentified. The amount of total RNA extracted per sample was at least 5.5 micrograms. This entry is derived from a study of blood T cells in healthy people across ages. Across the whole study: T cells yielded about one barcoded beta molecule per two cells through template switching.

Study conclusions and caveats: Aged donors had fewer naive CD4+ cells and lower diversity than long-lived donors.

Next came a second PCR, run for about 7 to 11 cycles, which used a sample-barcoded 5' primer along with a J-beta primer mix. A template-switch adaptor that had 12 random nucleotides put a tag on each cDNA molecule. MiXCR, applied by TCRdb to the 5' RACE reads, yields one record per CDR3 protein. The sample contains hundreds of thousands of distinct CDR3 sequences, roughly 44% of which appear only once. Sequenced input: blood. This TCR was sampled from a man in his sixties in good health.

The CDR3 here is CASSSIDRGLTYEQYF. In DNA form, the CDR3 reads TGTGCCAGCAGCTCGATAGACAGGGGGCTTACCTACGAGCAGTACTTC. This chain uses TRBV7-9 with TRBJ2-7, with TRBD1 matching 10 bases. Germline CDR1 and CDR2: SEHNR and FQNEAQ (reference sequence). Trimming took 4 bases from V and 2 from J; bases not matched to a gene: 8. CDR3 length: 16 amino acids.